The rows below give T cell receptor beta chains drawn from one sample of a study of immune heterogeneity within non-small cell lung tumors. TCRdb redid the calling of the multiplex PCR reads with MiXCR, one entry per CDR3 protein. The table shows roughly 3,500 distinct CDR3 sequences, with 40% to 60% occurring only once. Sequences were obtained from lung tumor tissue. The receptor set was obtained from a man in his 60s with non-small cell lung cancer. The CDR3 runs from the conserved cysteine through the conserved F or W. The D gene is left open where the match is weak. Size tells how often a clone was seen (once, few, many) or the class of an expanded clone, and some rows leave it out.

clone size,D gene,V gene,J gene,CDR3 protein,CDR3 DNA
.,TRBD2,TRBV7-2,TRBJ2-7,CASSLGLPGLAYEQYF,TGTGCCAGCAGCTTAGGGCTCCCCGGACTAGCCTACGAGCAGTACTTC
.,.,TRBV12-3/TRBV12-4,TRBJ2-3,CASSSLSRADTQYF,TGTGCCAGCAGTTCCCTTAGTCGTGCAGATACGCAGTATTTT
medium-sized,.,TRBV27,TRBJ2-1,CATRSFVGSSYNEQFF,TGTGCCACGAGAAGTTTCGTGGGGAGCTCCTACAATGAGCAGTTCTTC
large,.,TRBV5-1,TRBJ2-3,CASSRLHTDTQYF,TGCGCCAGCAGCCGATTGCACACAGATACGCAGTATTTT
.,.,TRBV4-1,TRBJ2-7,CASRKSTAGQSYEQYF,TGCGCCAGCAGAAAGTCCACGGCGGGACAGTCCTACGAGCAGTACTTC
medium-sized,.,TRBV5-1,TRBJ1-4,CASSLDGTRTNEKLFF,TGCGCCAGCAGCTTGGATGGGACGCGGACTAATGAAAAACTGTTTTTT
.,.,TRBV6-6,TRBJ1-5,CASSYSGDNQPQHF,TGTGCCAGCAGTTACTCAGGGGACAATCAGCCCCAGCATTTT
.,.,TRBV19,TRBJ2-7,CASSMGPSSYEQYF,TGTGCCAGTAGTATGGGGCCTAGCTCCTACGAGCAGTACTTC
.,.,TRBV10-3,TRBJ2-7,CAISERAHYEQYF,TGTGCCATCAGTGAGAGGGCCCACTACGAGCAGTACTTC
once,TRBD1,TRBV2,TRBJ2-7,CASRFTGVYEQYF,TGTGCCAGCAGGTTTACAGGGGTTTACGAGCAGTACTTC
.,.,TRBV11-1,TRBJ2-1,CASRLLANEQFF,TGTGCCAGCAGACTTTTGGCCAATGAGCAGTTCTTC
large,TRBD1,TRBV24-1,TRBJ2-2,CATSDPGQGTTGELFF,TGTGCCACCAGTGATCCGGGACAGGGTACCACCGGGGAGCTGTTTTTT
medium-sized,.,TRBV7-9,TRBJ2-1,CASSPTAYNEQFF,TGTGCCAGCAGCCCGACAGCTTACAATGAGCAGTTCTTC
.,TRBD2,TRBV20-1,TRBJ2-5,CSAREGLAGEETQYF,TGCAGTGCTAGAGAGGGACTAGCGGGAGAAGAGACCCAGTACTTC
.,.,TRBV6-9,TRBJ2-3,CASSYPQERNTDTQYF,TGTGCCAGCAGTTACCCACAGGAGAGGAACACAGATACGCAGTATTTT
.,.,TRBV28,TRBJ2-5,CASSGTPARETQYF,TGTGCCAGCAGTGGGACACCGGCCCGGGAGACCCAGTACTTC
medium-sized,TRBD1,TRBV27,TRBJ2-3,CASSFNPPGGSDTQYF,TGTGCCAGCAGTTTTAATCCTCCAGGGGGCTCAGATACGCAGTATTTT
large,.,TRBV20-1,TRBJ2-2,CSAYKTDTGELFF,TGCAGTGCCTACAAGACTGACACCGGGGAGCTGTTTTTT
.,.,TRBV24-1,TRBJ2-7,CATSDFNSPYEQYF,TGTGCCACCAGTGATTTTAACAGCCCCTACGAGCAGTACTTC
large,TRBD2,TRBV11-2,TRBJ2-7,CASSSRLAGGNEQYF,TGTGCCAGCAGCTCACGACTAGCGGGAGGGAACGAGCAGTACTTC
medium-sized,TRBD2,TRBV28,TRBJ2-7,CASSAGLAGGRMYEQYF,TGTGCCAGCAGTGCGGGACTAGCGGGAGGCCGGATGTACGAGCAGTACTTC
.,.,TRBV27,TRBJ2-7,CASARTTFAYEQYF,TGTGCCAGCGCACGGACCACCTTTGCCTACGAGCAGTACTTC
.,TRBD2,TRBV27,TRBJ2-5,CASSSARVTSGGGGQETQYF,TGTGCCAGCAGTTCAGCCCGGGTGACTAGCGGGGGGGGGGGGCAAGAGACCCAGTACTTC
once,.,TRBV28,TRBJ2-7,CASSPRLARGYEQYF,TGTGCCAGCAGTCCGAGGCTAGCGAGAGGCTACGAGCAGTACTTC
large,.,TRBV7-6,TRBJ1-5,CASSLGTLQPQHF,TGTGCCAGCAGCTTGGGCACCCTCCAGCCCCAGCATTTT
medium-sized,.,TRBV27,TRBJ1-1,CASSPLGTPNTEAFF,TGTGCCAGCAGTCCACTCGGGACACCGAACACTGAAGCTTTCTTT
medium-sized,TRBD1,TRBV7-9,TRBJ2-1,CASEGALGNEQFF,TGTGCCAGCGAGGGGGCCTTAGGGAATGAGCAGTTCTTC
once,TRBD1,TRBV11-3,TRBJ2-7,CASSLRTGSSYEQYF,TGTGCCAGCAGCTTACGGACAGGGTCATCCTACGAGCAGTACTTC
few,.,TRBV6-1,TRBJ1-1,CASIEAFF,TGTGCCAGCATAGAGGCTTTCTTT
medium-sized,.,TRBV18,TRBJ1-1,CASSPQGGTEAFF,TGTGCCAGCTCACCACAGGGCGGCACTGAAGCTTTCTTT
medium-sized,.,TRBV9,TRBJ1-3,CASSVKLSGNTIYF,TGTGCCAGCAGCGTAAAGCTCTCTGGAAACACCATATATTTT
.,TRBD1,TRBV5-1,TRBJ1-2,CASSLATGAFNYGYTF,TGCGCCAGCAGCTTAGCGACAGGGGCGTTTAACTATGGCTACACCTTC
.,.,TRBV6-1,TRBJ1-5,CASSEVAGAFNQPQHF,TGTGCCAGCAGTGAAGTGGCAGGGGCCTTCAATCAGCCCCAGCATTTT
.,TRBD2,TRBV12-3/TRBV12-4,TRBJ2-7,CASSFGTSGLRVQYF,TGTGCCAGCAGTTTCGGGACTAGCGGTCTACGGGTGCAGTACTTC
.,.,TRBV7-9,TRBJ2-7,CASSLIPYEQYF,TGTGCCAGCAGCTTAATTCCCTACGAGCAGTACTTC
.,.,TRBV5-1,TRBJ2-1,CASSLGQSSYNEQFF,TGCGCCAGCAGCTTGGGACAGAGCTCCTACAATGAGCAGTTCTTC
medium-sized,TRBD1,TRBV19,TRBJ1-5,CASTLRTGTFQPQHF,TGTGCCAGTACCCTTCGGACAGGGACCTTTCAGCCCCAGCATTTT
medium-sized,.,TRBV19,TRBJ2-6,CASSIAGTVSRANVLTF,TGTGCCAGTAGTATCGCGGGGACAGTCTCTCGGGCCAACGTCCTGACTTTC
.,TRBD1,TRBV29-1,TRBJ1-2,CSVETGGYGYTF,TGCAGCGTTGAAACAGGGGGGTATGGCTACACCTTC
medium-sized,TRBD1,TRBV20-1,TRBJ1-2,CSARGGTASLYGYTF,TGCAGTGCTAGGGGAGGGACAGCTAGCCTATATGGCTACACCTTC
medium-sized,.,TRBV5-8,TRBJ2-3,CASSPNTDTQYF,TGTGCCAGCAGCCCCAACACAGATACGCAGTATTTT
.,TRBD2,TRBV20-1,TRBJ2-7,CSARGTSGGRYEQYF,TGCAGTGCCAGGGGGACTAGCGGGGGCCGCTACGAGCAGTACTTC
.,.,TRBV27,TRBJ2-7,CASRAGVENEQYF,TGTGCCAGCAGAGCAGGGGTAGAAAACGAGCAGTACTTC
.,.,TRBV5-1,TRBJ2-3,CASSPAEGRATGNTQYF,TGCGCCAGCAGCCCGGCCGAGGGACGGGCCACGGGGAATACGCAGTATTTT